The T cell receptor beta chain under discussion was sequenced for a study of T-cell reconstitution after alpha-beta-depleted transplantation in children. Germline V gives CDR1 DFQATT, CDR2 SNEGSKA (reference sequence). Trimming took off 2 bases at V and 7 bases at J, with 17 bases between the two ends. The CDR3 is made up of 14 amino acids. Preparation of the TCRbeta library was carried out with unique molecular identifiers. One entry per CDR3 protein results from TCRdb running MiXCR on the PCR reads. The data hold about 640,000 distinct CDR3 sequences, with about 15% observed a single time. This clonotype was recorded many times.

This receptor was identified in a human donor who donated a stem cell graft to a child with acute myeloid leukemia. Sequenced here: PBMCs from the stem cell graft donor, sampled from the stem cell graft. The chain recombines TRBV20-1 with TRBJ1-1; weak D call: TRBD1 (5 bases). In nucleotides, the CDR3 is TGCAGTGCTAGAAACCTAAGACAGTCGGGTGAAGCTTTCTTT. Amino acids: CSARNLRQSGEAFF.